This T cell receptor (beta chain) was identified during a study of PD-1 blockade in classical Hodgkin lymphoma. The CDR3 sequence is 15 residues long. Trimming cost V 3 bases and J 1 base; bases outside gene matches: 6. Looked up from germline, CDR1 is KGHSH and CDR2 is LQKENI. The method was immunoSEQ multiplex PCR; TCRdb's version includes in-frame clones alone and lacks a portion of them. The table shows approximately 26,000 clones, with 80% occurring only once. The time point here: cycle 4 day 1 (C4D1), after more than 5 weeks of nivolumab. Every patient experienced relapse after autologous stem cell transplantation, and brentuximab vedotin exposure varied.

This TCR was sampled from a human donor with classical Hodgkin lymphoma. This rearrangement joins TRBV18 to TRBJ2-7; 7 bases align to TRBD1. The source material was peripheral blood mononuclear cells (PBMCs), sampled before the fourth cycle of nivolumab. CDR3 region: CASSPRQGWSYEQYF. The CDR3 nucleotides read TGTGCCAGCTCACCTAGACAGGGATGGTCCTACGAGCAGTACTTC.